These T cell receptor beta chains were read from a single sample in a study of T cells after yellow fever vaccination. TCRdb redid the calling of the 5' RACE reads with MiXCR, one entry per CDR3 protein. Among 250,000 to 300,000 distinct CDR3 sequences listed, about 5.2% were seen once. The sequences come from CD4+ T cells sorted from PBMCs, collected on the day of the yellow fever booster vaccination. Receptors were obtained from a man aged 18 to 30 who received the YFV17D yellow fever vaccine. Each CDR3 is given with its conserved first and last residue. The D gene is left open where the match is weak.

j_gene	v_gene	d_gene	len	CDR3aa
TRBJ1-1	TRBV12-3/TRBV12-4	TRBD1	13	CASRGEDRAKAFF
TRBJ1-6	TRBV5-6	TRBD1	16	CASSLVTGGKWSPLHF
TRBJ2-1	TRBV5-1	NA	17	CASSFALDIRASNEQFF
TRBJ1-2	TRBV5-1	NA	13	CASSPDGRYGYTF
TRBJ2-3	TRBV4-3	NA	13	CASSQDSTDTQYF
TRBJ2-2	TRBV3-1	NA	15	CASSQSRLGRGELFF
TRBJ2-5	TRBV29-1	NA	16	CSVHPRGLTGMETQYF
TRBJ1-2	TRBV20-1	TRBD1	15	CSVSQPGQGADGYTF
TRBJ1-2	TRBV5-1	TRBD1	18	CASSALPSEGQGWYGYTF
TRBJ1-2	TRBV20-1	NA	13	CSATLGVTYGYTF
TRBJ2-1	TRBV24-1	TRBD2	16	CATSAPTSGGAGEQFF
TRBJ2-2	TRBV15	NA	15	CATSRRGADTGELFF
TRBJ2-1	TRBV19	NA	15	CASSMPAQTYNEQFF
TRBJ2-3	TRBV6-5	TRBD1	14	CASSDRDHTDTQYF
TRBJ1-1	TRBV7-9	TRBD1	15	CASSRVGTGGFEAFF
TRBJ2-3	TRBV10-3	TRBD2	15	CAIQTSGGSGDTQYF
TRBJ2-1	TRBV18	TRBD1	15	CASSPTGGIDNEQFF
TRBJ1-1	TRBV29-1	NA	12	CSAGEGGGELFF
TRBJ2-5	TRBV5-5	NA	16	CASSLAVGRGGETQYF